This TCR beta chain was retrieved from a study of T-cell reconstitution after alpha-beta-depleted transplantation in children. Whole-study findings and limits: Once a year had passed after transplant, T-cell counts and diversity came mostly from newly produced T cells. TCRbeta diversity was high at day 60 in some patients (a result of surviving recipient T cells and thymic progenitors). Reportedly, roughly two months post-transplant, alpha-beta T cells arose from several hundred expanded graft clones.

Trimming at V came to 6 bases and at J to 4 bases, leaving 6 bases not matched to a gene. From germline, CDR1 is MGHDK and CDR2 SYGVNS. The CDR3 is 14 amino acids. With regard to this clonotype: Its antigen remains unknown.

The authors prepared the TCRbeta library with unique molecular identifiers. One entry per CDR3 protein, called by TCRdb with MiXCR from the PCR reads. The table has 90,000 to 130,000 distinct CDR3 sequences, about 9.4% seen once. The input for sequencing was PBMCs, taken before TCRalphabeta/CD19-depleted stem cell transplant. The source of this sequence is a boy younger than 10 with acute lymphoblastic leukemia, due to receive a stem cell transplant. The chain recombines TRBV25-1 with TRBJ2-1, with 7 nucleotides matching TRBD2. In nucleotides, the CDR3 is TGTGCCAGCAGCACGGGAGGTCGATACAATGAGCAGTTCTTC. Amino acids: CASSTGGRYNEQFF.